This T cell receptor beta chain was documented in a study of blood T cells in healthy people across ages. Together with a sample-barcoded 5' primer, a J-beta primer mix was included in a second PCR lasting roughly 6 to 12 cycles. MiXCR, applied by TCRdb to the 5' RACE reads, yields one record per CDR3 protein. This table holds approximately 400,000 distinct CDR3 sequences, roughly half found once. Concerning this clonotype: A read error may be the cause here, since a much bigger clone is one base away.

Sequencing was carried out using blood. This clonotype was obtained from a man aged 55-75 years in good health.

The CDR3 nucleotides are TGTGCCAGCAGTCCAGACAGGGGGAGGTACAATGAGCAGTACTTC. The encoded protein is CASSPDRGRYNEQYF. The rearrangement uses TRBV6-4 and TRBJ2-7; 9 bases match TRBD1. CDR3 size: 15 residues. V lost 5 bases, J lost 7 bases, and 12 bases stayed unmatched. Germline V gene sequence: CDR1 MRHNA, CDR2 SNTAGT.